A selection of T cell receptor beta chains follows, all from one sample in a study of cytomegalovirus exposure and HLA in healthy donors. TCRdb's copy holds only in-frame clones and misses some; the assay was immunoSEQ multiplex PCR. The profile shows 68,000 or so clones, over 75% of them singletons. Sequencing used PBMCs. All receptors come from a human donor in good health. CDR3s include the opening cysteine and the closing phenylalanine or tryptophan. The order of the fields is clone size, J gene, D gene, V gene, CDR3 DNA, CDR3 protein. A D gene is named only where the DNA matches it firmly. Clone size is given for some rows only: seen once, a few or many times, or a class if the clone is expanded.

abundance: -
j_gene: TRBJ2-7
d_gene: -
v_gene: TRBV7-2
CDR3nt: TGTGCCAGCAGTCCCGACAGGAGGAGCTCCTACGAGCAGTACTTC
CDR3aa: CASSPDRRSSYEQYF

abundance: -
j_gene: TRBJ2-7
d_gene: TRBD2
v_gene: TRBV6-6
CDR3nt: TGTGCCAGCATTCAACATCGGACTAGATCCTACGAGCAGTACTTC
CDR3aa: CASIQHRTRSYEQYF

abundance: once
j_gene: TRBJ2-7
d_gene: -
v_gene: TRBV27
CDR3nt: TGTGCCAGCAGTTTTCGGGATGCCTACGAGCAGTACTTC
CDR3aa: CASSFRDAYEQYF

abundance: -
j_gene: TRBJ1-1
d_gene: -
v_gene: TRBV14
CDR3nt: TGTGCCAGCAGCCAAGGGGCCAGGGCGAACACTGAAGCTTTCTTT
CDR3aa: CASSQGARANTEAFF

abundance: -
j_gene: TRBJ2-2
d_gene: TRBD2
v_gene: TRBV5-6
CDR3nt: TGTGCCAGCAGCCTACCCGGGACTAGCGGGGCATTCACCGGGGAGCTGTTTTTT
CDR3aa: CASSLPGTSGAFTGELFF

abundance: few
j_gene: TRBJ2-7
d_gene: TRBD2
v_gene: TRBV6-1
CDR3nt: TGTGCCAGCAGCAAGGAGGGCGGGGGGCACTACGAGCAGTACTTC
CDR3aa: CASSKEGGGHYEQYF

abundance: -
j_gene: TRBJ2-1
d_gene: TRBD1
v_gene: TRBV27
CDR3nt: TGTGCCAGCAGTTTATTACAGGGGAATGAGCAGTTCTTC
CDR3aa: CASSLLQGNEQFF

abundance: few
j_gene: TRBJ2-7
d_gene: TRBD1
v_gene: TRBV7-2
CDR3nt: TGTGCCAGCAGCTTGGACAGGGCCTACGAGCAGTACTTC
CDR3aa: CASSLDRAYEQYF

abundance: -
j_gene: TRBJ2-5
d_gene: -
v_gene: TRBV29-1
CDR3nt: TGCAGCGGACGACAAGACGAGACCCAGTACTTC
CDR3aa: CSGRQDETQYF

abundance: -
j_gene: TRBJ2-5
d_gene: TRBD1
v_gene: TRBV6-1
CDR3nt: TGTGCCAGCAGTTTGACAGGGGTGCAAGAGACCCAGTACTTC
CDR3aa: CASSLTGVQETQYF

abundance: -
j_gene: TRBJ2-5
d_gene: TRBD1
v_gene: TRBV28
CDR3nt: TGTGCCAGCAGTTTATCCCCTGGGGGCAGGGGGCAGGAGACCCAGTACTTC
CDR3aa: CASSLSPGGRGQETQYF

abundance: -
j_gene: TRBJ1-2
d_gene: -
v_gene: TRBV4-1
CDR3nt: TGCGCCAGCAGTCCAAGGTGGGGGGGAACGGGTAACTATGGCTACACCTTC
CDR3aa: CASSPRWGGTGNYGYTF

abundance: once
j_gene: TRBJ1-1
d_gene: -
v_gene: TRBV6-4
CDR3nt: TGTGCCAGCAGTGAATTTTGGGGGGGAGGCACTGAAGCTTTCTTT
CDR3aa: CASSEFWGGGTEAFF

abundance: few
j_gene: TRBJ2-3
d_gene: TRBD2
v_gene: TRBV4-2
CDR3nt: TGTGCCAGCAGCCAGCAGGGGGGCCTAGCGGGGGTCACAGATACGCAGTATTTT
CDR3aa: CASSQQGGLAGVTDTQYF

abundance: -
j_gene: TRBJ2-5
d_gene: TRBD2
v_gene: TRBV9
CDR3nt: TGTGCCAGCAGCGTAGTCTCTATGGGGCGCGGGGGGGGGTCCCAGTACTTC
CDR3aa: CASSVVSMGRGGGSQYF

abundance: -
j_gene: TRBJ2-2
d_gene: -
v_gene: TRBV7-2
CDR3nt: TGTGCCAGCAGCCTCTACAGGAACACCGGGGAGCTGTTTTTT
CDR3aa: CASSLYRNTGELFF

abundance: -
j_gene: TRBJ1-4
d_gene: TRBD1
v_gene: TRBV13
CDR3nt: TGTGCCAGCAGCACGACAGGGGGCGGGTTTCGTGAAAAACTGTTTTTT
CDR3aa: CASSTTGGGFREKLFF

abundance: -
j_gene: TRBJ1-2
d_gene: -
v_gene: TRBV28
CDR3nt: TGTGCAACCCAACCCCGGACGGGGGGCGCGTATGGCTACACCTTC
CDR3aa: CATQPRTGGAYGYTF

abundance: -
j_gene: TRBJ1-1
d_gene: -
v_gene: TRBV7-2
CDR3nt: TGTGCCAGCAGCTTAATCCCCGCGGGGGGCACTGAAGCTTTCTTT
CDR3aa: CASSLIPAGGTEAFF

abundance: -
j_gene: TRBJ1-1
d_gene: -
v_gene: TRBV14
CDR3nt: TGTGCCAGCAGCCGGATAACAGGGATGAACACTGAAGCTTTCTTT
CDR3aa: CASSRITGMNTEAFF

abundance: -
j_gene: TRBJ1-1
d_gene: -
v_gene: TRBV10-2
CDR3nt: TGCGCCAGCAGCCCAACTAACACTGAAGCTTTCTTT
CDR3aa: CASSPTNTEAFF

abundance: -
j_gene: TRBJ2-7
d_gene: TRBD2
v_gene: TRBV6-5
CDR3nt: TGTGCCAGCAGACTAGCGGGGGGCTTGGGCGAGCAGTACTTC
CDR3aa: CASRLAGGLGEQYF

abundance: -
j_gene: TRBJ2-5
d_gene: -
v_gene: TRBV15
CDR3nt: TGTGCCACCAGCAGAGATCGAGGGGGTACACCGGGGACCCAGTACTTC
CDR3aa: CATSRDRGGTPGTQYF

abundance: -
j_gene: TRBJ2-7
d_gene: TRBD1
v_gene: TRBV30
CDR3nt: TGTGCCTGGAGGGGGGCAGGGGGTTTTTACGAGCAGTACTTC
CDR3aa: CAWRGAGGFYEQYF

abundance: -
j_gene: TRBJ2-5
d_gene: -
v_gene: TRBV7-9
CDR3nt: TGTTCCAGCAGCTCCCCGGACTCTCAAGAGACCCAGTACTTC
CDR3aa: CSSSSPDSQETQYF

abundance: -
j_gene: TRBJ2-2
d_gene: -
v_gene: TRBV5-4
CDR3nt: TGTGCCAGCAGCTTGATTGGACTGGACACCGGGGAGCTGTTTTTT
CDR3aa: CASSLIGLDTGELFF

abundance: -
j_gene: TRBJ1-3
d_gene: -
v_gene: TRBV7-2
CDR3nt: TGTGCCAGCAGCCGGGACTTAAATCTCCCTGGAAACACCATATATTTT
CDR3aa: CASSRDLNLPGNTIYF

abundance: -
j_gene: TRBJ1-4
d_gene: -
v_gene: TRBV28
CDR3nt: TGTGCCAGCAGGGTACAGTCAACTAATGAAAAACTGTTTTTT
CDR3aa: CASRVQSTNEKLFF

abundance: -
j_gene: TRBJ2-7
d_gene: -
v_gene: TRBV11-2
CDR3nt: TGTGCCAGCAGCTTAGTACTGGACAGCTCTGGGAGCGAGCAGTACTTC
CDR3aa: CASSLVLDSSGSEQYF

abundance: -
j_gene: TRBJ2-1
d_gene: -
v_gene: TRBV23-1
CDR3nt: TGCGCCAGCAGTCGGCCTCAGAGCGACAATGAGCAGTTCTTC
CDR3aa: CASSRPQSDNEQFF

abundance: -
j_gene: TRBJ1-6
d_gene: -
v_gene: TRBV6-5
CDR3nt: TGTGCCAGCAGTCGGTCAGGGCCCTATAATCCACCCCTCCACTTT
CDR3aa: CASSRSGPYNPPLHF

abundance: -
j_gene: TRBJ2-7
d_gene: -
v_gene: TRBV5-1
CDR3nt: TGCGCCAGCACACAAGACGCCTGGAGCTCCTACGAGCAGTACTTC
CDR3aa: CASTQDAWSSYEQYF

abundance: -
j_gene: TRBJ2-5
d_gene: -
v_gene: TRBV30
CDR3nt: TGTGCCTGGGGGCTAGCAGATCGCCAAGAGACCCAGTACTTC
CDR3aa: CAWGLADRQETQYF

abundance: -
j_gene: TRBJ2-7
d_gene: TRBD1
v_gene: TRBV11-1
CDR3nt: TGTGCCAGCAGCCGGACAGGGGCGTCCTCCTACGAGCAGTACTTC
CDR3aa: CASSRTGASSYEQYF

abundance: -
j_gene: TRBJ1-6
d_gene: -
v_gene: TRBV5-1
CDR3nt: TGCGCCAGCAGCGTGGGCAGGGATAGGGATTCACCCCTCCACTTT
CDR3aa: CASSVGRDRDSPLHF

abundance: -
j_gene: TRBJ2-2
d_gene: -
v_gene: TRBV5-4
CDR3nt: TGTGCCAGCAGGATATCGGACATCGGGGAGCTGTTTTTT
CDR3aa: CASRISDIGELFF

abundance: -
j_gene: TRBJ2-3
d_gene: -
v_gene: TRBV6-1
CDR3nt: TGTGCCAGCAGCGGTCTGGGCCTAAGCACAGATACGCAGTATTTT
CDR3aa: CASSGLGLSTDTQYF

abundance: few
j_gene: TRBJ2-5
d_gene: TRBD1
v_gene: TRBV7-2
CDR3nt: TGTGCCAGCAGCTTAGACGGCAGGGGGCGTGCTGAGACCCAGTACTTC
CDR3aa: CASSLDGRGRAETQYF

abundance: -
j_gene: TRBJ2-7
d_gene: -
v_gene: TRBV2
CDR3nt: TGTGCCAGCAGTGCTCAGGGGACCTACGAGCAGTACTTC
CDR3aa: CASSAQGTYEQYF

abundance: -
j_gene: TRBJ1-1
d_gene: -
v_gene: TRBV15
CDR3nt: TGTGCCACCAGCAGAGATTTGTCGGGAGGAACTGAAGCTTTCTTT
CDR3aa: CATSRDLSGGTEAFF

abundance: -
j_gene: TRBJ1-2
d_gene: -
v_gene: TRBV7-9
CDR3nt: TGTGCCAGCAGCTTCGAGGCCTTC
CDR3aa: CASSFEAF

abundance: -
j_gene: TRBJ2-5
d_gene: -
v_gene: TRBV21-1
CDR3nt: TGTGCCAGCAGCAGGCACAGTATCAATGGAGAGACCCAGTACTTC
CDR3aa: CASSRHSINGETQYF

abundance: -
j_gene: TRBJ2-5
d_gene: -
v_gene: TRBV4-2
CDR3nt: TGTGCCAGCAGCCAAGCTCCAGGGATAGAGACCCAGTACTTC
CDR3aa: CASSQAPGIETQYF

abundance: -
j_gene: TRBJ1-1
d_gene: -
v_gene: TRBV7-2
CDR3nt: TGTGCCAGCAGAATCTACTTGAACACTGAAGCTTTCTTT
CDR3aa: CASRIYLNTEAFF

abundance: -
j_gene: TRBJ2-7
d_gene: -
v_gene: TRBV15
CDR3nt: TGTGCCACCAGCAGAGATAGGAGGGGGGGGCTGGGGGAGCAGTACTTC
CDR3aa: CATSRDRRGGLGEQYF

abundance: -
j_gene: TRBJ1-1
d_gene: -
v_gene: TRBV28
CDR3nt: TGTGCCAGCAGTCCCCCCGTTCGGAGGACTGAAGCTTTCTTT
CDR3aa: CASSPPVRRTEAFF

abundance: -
j_gene: TRBJ2-3
d_gene: -
v_gene: TRBV4-3
CDR3nt: TGCGCCAGCAGCCAAGGGGCGAGTCCAGATACGCAGTATTTT
CDR3aa: CASSQGASPDTQYF

abundance: -
j_gene: TRBJ2-3
d_gene: TRBD2
v_gene: TRBV7-6
CDR3nt: TGTGCCAGCAGCTTAATTAGCGGGGATGGAGATACGCAGTATTTT
CDR3aa: CASSLISGDGDTQYF

abundance: -
j_gene: TRBJ2-5
d_gene: -
v_gene: TRBV7-9
CDR3nt: TGTGCCAGCAGCCGAAAGGGGGGGCCGGAGACCCAGTACTTC
CDR3aa: CASSRKGGPETQYF

abundance: once
j_gene: TRBJ1-1
d_gene: TRBD1
v_gene: TRBV6-5
CDR3nt: TGTGCCAGCAGGGACAGGGCGGCCACTGAAGCTTTCTTT
CDR3aa: CASRDRAATEAFF

abundance: -
j_gene: TRBJ1-5
d_gene: TRBD1
v_gene: TRBV9
CDR3nt: TGTGCCAGCAGCCCAGAGGGGACAGGGGGCCAGCCCCAGCATTTT
CDR3aa: CASSPEGTGGQPQHF

abundance: -
j_gene: TRBJ1-1
d_gene: TRBD1
v_gene: TRBV7-9
CDR3nt: TGTGCCAGCAGTTTAGGGACAGGGAAAGCTGAAGCTTTCTTT
CDR3aa: CASSLGTGKAEAFF